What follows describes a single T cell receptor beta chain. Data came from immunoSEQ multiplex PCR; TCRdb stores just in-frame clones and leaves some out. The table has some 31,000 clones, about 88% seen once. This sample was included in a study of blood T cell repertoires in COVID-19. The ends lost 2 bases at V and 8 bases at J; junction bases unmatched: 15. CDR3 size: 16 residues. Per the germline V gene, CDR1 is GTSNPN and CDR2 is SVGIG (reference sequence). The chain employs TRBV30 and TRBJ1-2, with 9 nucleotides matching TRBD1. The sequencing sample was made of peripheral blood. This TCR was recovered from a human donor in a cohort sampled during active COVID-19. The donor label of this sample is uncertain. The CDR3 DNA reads TGTGCCTGGAGTACCCGATATCGACAGGGGGTGCGAGGCTACACCTTC. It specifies CAWSTRYRQGVRGYTF.